The entry below describes one T cell receptor beta chain. The sample is drawn from a study of T cells in Graves' hyperthyroidism and ophthalmopathy. Amplified TCR beta CDR3 regions came from RNA transcripts. The study used the HTBI primer set for a first-round RT-PCR of the TCR CDR3. TCRdb reprocessed the multiplex PCR reads with MiXCR, giving one entry per CDR3 protein. The sample includes 250,000 to 300,000 distinct CDR3 sequences, about 19% of them seen just once. CDR1 and CDR2 (germline): SGHTA, FQGTGA. V lost 0 bases, J lost 5 bases, and 4 bases lay in between. This CDR3 has 13 residues. This sequence originates from a man aged 45-60 years with Graves' ophthalmopathy. This sequence joins TRBV7-3 and TRBJ2-2; D is undetermined. The sequenced sample was blood. The CDR3 region has the DNA TGTGCCAGCAGCTTAACGGAGACCGGGGAGCTGTTTTTT. Its translation: CASSLTETGELFF.